This T cell receptor beta chain was found in a study of OX40 agonist ivuxolimab in advanced cancers. No patient had autoimmune disease or received systemic immunosuppression. Some clones are missing from TCRdb's copy, which holds only in-frame ones; the method was immunoSEQ multiplex PCR. Of about 30,000 clones in the sample, 74% are singletons; the top ten hold approximately 13%. The source was CD4+ or CD8+ T cells sorted from blood, collected in a trial of the OX40 agonist ivuxolimab. This TCR derives from an adult with an advanced solid tumor such as melanoma, head and neck, liver or kidney cancer.

The CDR3 bases are TGTGCCAGCAACTTTCCGGGGAAAACTGGCTACACCTTC. Its translation: CASNFPGKTGYTF. This chain connects TRBV5-5 to TRBJ1-2; D not resolved. V was shortened by 6 bases and J by 7 bases, with 16 bases between the two germline ends. Germline CDR1 SGHKS, CDR2 YYEKEE (reference sequence). This CDR3 contains 13 residues.